This T cell receptor (beta chain) was captured in a study of blood T cell repertoires in COVID-19. About the study: Samples of COVID-19 (acute and convalescent) were obtained from the United States, Italy and Spain. T cells, B-cell-depleted T cells, or PBMCs supplied cDNA or gDNA.

This clone was observed a single time. Trimming took off 3 bases at V and 0 bases at J, with 12 bases between the two ends. CDR1 and CDR2 (germline): KGHSH, LQKENI. This CDR3 comprises 16 residues. This table comes from immunoSEQ multiplex PCR, and its TCRdb copy is limited to in-frame clones, with some not included. The data show roughly 100,000 clones, 70% to 90% seen once. The chain carries TRBV18 and TRBJ2-4, with TRBD1 as a possible D gene (6 bases). This TCR derives from a man aged 45-65 years with active COVID-19. The sequencing sample was made of peripheral blood. CDR3 nucleotides: TGTGCCAGCTCACCTGGACAGCAACTAGCCAAAAACATTCAGTACTTC. It encodes CASSPGQQLAKNIQYF. Based on the CDR3 plus reference TRBV18 and TRBJ2-4, the full variable domain is NAGVMQNPRHLVRRRGQEARLRCSPMKGHSHVYWYRQLPEEGLKFMVYLQKENIIDESGMPKERFSAEFPKEGPSILRIQQVVRGDSAAYFCASSPGQQLAKNIQYFGAGTRLSVL.